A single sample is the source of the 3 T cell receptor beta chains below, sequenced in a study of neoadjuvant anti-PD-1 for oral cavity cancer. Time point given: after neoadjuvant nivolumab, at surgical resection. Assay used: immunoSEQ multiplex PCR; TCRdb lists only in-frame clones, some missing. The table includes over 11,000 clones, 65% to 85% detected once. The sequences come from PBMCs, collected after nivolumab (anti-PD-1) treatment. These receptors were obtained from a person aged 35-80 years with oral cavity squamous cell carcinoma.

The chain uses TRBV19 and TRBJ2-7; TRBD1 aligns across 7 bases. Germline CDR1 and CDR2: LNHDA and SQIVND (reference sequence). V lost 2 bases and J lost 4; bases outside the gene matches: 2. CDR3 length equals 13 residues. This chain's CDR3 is CASSIRDRYEQYF. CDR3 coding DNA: TGTGCCAGTAGTATACGGGACAGATACGAGCAGTACTTC.

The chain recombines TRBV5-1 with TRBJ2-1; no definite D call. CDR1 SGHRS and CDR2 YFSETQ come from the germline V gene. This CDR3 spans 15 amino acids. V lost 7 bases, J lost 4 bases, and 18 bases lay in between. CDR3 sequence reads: CASAGSAGQYNEQFF. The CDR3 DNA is TGCGCCAGCGCAGGTTCGGCAGGCCAGTACAATGAGCAGTTCTTC. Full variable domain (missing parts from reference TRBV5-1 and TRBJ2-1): KAGVTQTPRYLIKTRGQQVTLSCSPISGHRSVSWYQQTPGQGLQFLFEYFSETQRNKGNFPGRFSGRQFSNSRSEMNVSTLELGDSALYLCASAGSAGQYNEQFFGPGTRLTVL.

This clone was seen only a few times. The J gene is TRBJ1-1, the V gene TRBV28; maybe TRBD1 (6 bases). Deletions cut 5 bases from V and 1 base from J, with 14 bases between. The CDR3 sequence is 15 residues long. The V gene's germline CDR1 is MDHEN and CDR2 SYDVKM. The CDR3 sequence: CASSHSTGRNTEAFF. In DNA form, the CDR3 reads TGTGCCAGCAGTCACTCAACAGGGAGGAACACTGAAGCTTTCTTT.